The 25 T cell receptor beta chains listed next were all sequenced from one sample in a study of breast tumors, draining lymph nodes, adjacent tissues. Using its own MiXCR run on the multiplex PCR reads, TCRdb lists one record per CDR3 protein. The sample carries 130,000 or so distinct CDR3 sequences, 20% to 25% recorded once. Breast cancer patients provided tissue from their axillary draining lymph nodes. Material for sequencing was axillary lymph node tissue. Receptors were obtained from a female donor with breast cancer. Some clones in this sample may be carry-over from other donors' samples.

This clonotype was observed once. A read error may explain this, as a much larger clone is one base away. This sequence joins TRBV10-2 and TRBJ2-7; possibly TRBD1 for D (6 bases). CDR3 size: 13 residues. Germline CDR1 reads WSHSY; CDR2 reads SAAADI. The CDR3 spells CASEGDGSYGQYF. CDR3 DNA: TGCGCCAGCGAGGGGGACGGCTCCTACGGGCAGTACTTC.

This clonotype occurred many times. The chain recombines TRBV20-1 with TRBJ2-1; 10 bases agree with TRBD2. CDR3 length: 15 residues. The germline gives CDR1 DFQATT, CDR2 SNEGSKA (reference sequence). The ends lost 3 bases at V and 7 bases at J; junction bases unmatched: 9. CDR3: CSARPLAGASNEQFF. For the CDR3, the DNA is TGCAGTGCTAGGCCGCTAGCGGGAGCTTCGAATGAGCAGTTCTTC.

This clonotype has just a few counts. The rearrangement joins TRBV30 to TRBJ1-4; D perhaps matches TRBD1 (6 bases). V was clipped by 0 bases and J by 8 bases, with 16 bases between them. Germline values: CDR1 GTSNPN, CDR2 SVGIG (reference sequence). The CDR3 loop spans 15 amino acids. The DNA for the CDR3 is TGTGCCTGGAGTGTTCCCCTGGCAGGGGTGGAAAAACTGTTTTTT. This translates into CAWSVPLAGVEKLFF. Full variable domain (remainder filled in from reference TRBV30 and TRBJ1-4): SQTIHQWPATLVQPVGSPLSLECTVEGTSNPNLYWYRQAAGRGLQLLFYSVGIGQISSEVPQNLSASRPQDRQFILSSKKLLLSDSGFYLCAWSVPLAGVEKLFFGSGTQLSVL.

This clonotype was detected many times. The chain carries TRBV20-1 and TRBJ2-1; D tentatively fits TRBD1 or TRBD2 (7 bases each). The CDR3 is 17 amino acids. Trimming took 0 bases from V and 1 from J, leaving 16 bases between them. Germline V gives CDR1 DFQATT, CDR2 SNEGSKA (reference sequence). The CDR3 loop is CSARDLGGGSSYNEQFF. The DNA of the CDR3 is TGCAGTGCTAGAGACCTAGGGGGCGGGAGTTCCTACAATGAGCAGTTCTTC.

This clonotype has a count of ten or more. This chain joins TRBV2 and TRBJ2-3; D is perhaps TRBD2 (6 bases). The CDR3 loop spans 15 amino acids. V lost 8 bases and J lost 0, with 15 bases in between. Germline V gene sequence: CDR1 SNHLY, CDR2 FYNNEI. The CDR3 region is CASDQAGLSTDTQYF. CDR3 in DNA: TGTGCCAGCGACCAGGCGGGGCTTAGCACAGATACGCAGTATTTT.

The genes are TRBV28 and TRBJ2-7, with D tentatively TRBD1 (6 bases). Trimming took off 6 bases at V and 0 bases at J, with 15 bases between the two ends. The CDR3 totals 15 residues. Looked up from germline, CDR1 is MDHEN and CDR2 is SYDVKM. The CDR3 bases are TGTGCCAGCAGGTCACAGGGTCTAGTCTCCTACGAGCAGTACTTC. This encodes CASRSQGLVSYEQYF.

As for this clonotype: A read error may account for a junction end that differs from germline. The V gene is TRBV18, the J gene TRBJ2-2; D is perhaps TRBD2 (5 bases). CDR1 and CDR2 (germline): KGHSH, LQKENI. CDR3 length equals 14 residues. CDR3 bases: TGTGCCAGCTCACCAATCGAGATAACCGGGGAGCTGCTTTTC. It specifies CASSPIEITGELLF.

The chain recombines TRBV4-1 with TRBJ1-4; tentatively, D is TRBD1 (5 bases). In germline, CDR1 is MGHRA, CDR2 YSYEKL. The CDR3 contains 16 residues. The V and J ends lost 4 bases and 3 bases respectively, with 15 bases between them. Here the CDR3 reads CASSRDQGRANEKLFF. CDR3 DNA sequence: TGCGCCAGCAGCCGAGATCAGGGAAGGGCTAATGAAAAACTGTTTTTT.

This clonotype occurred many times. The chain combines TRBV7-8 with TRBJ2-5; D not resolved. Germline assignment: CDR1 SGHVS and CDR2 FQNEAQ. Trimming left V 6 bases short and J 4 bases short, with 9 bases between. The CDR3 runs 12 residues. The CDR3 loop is CASRTSGETQYF. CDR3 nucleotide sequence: TGTGCCAGCAGGACGTCCGGAGAGACCCAGTACTTC.

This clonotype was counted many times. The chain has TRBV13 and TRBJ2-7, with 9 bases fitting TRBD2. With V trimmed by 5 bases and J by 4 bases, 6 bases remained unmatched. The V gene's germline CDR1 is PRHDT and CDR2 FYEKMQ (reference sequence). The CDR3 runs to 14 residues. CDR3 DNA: TGTGCCAGCAGCCCCCGGACTAGCGCTTACGAGCAGTACTTC. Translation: CASSPRTSAYEQYF.

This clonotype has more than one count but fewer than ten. Written as DNA, the CDR3 is TGTGCCAGCAGCTCTACCGGGACTACCAACACCGGGGAGCTGTTTTTT. As protein: CASSSTGTTNTGELFF. This sequence joins TRBV3-1 and TRBJ2-2, with 7 bases identical to TRBD2. Germline CDR1 and CDR2: LGHDT and YNNKEL (reference sequence). There are 16 residues in the CDR3. V shed 5 bases and J 2 bases; nucleotides not matched to a gene: 8.

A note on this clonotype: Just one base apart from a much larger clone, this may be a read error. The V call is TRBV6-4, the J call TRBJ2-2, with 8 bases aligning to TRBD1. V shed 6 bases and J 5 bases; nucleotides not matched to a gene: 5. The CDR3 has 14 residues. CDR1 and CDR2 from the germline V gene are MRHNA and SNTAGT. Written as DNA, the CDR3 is TGTGCCAGCAGGGGACAGGACAGTACCGGGGAGCTGTTTTTT. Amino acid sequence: CASRGQDSTGELFF.

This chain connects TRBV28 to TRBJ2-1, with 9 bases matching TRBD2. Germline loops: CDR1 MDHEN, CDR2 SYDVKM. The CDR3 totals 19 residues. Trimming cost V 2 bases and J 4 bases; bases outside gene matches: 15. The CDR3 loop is CASSLRASGILGLYNEQFF. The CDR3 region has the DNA TGTGCCAGCAGTTTACGGGCTAGCGGGATCTTGGGGCTATACAATGAGCAGTTCTTC. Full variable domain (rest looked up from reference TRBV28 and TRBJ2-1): DVKVTQSSRYLVKRTGEKVFLECVQDMDHENMFWYRQDPGLGLRLIYFSYDVKMKEKGDIPEGYSVSREKKERFSLILESASTNQTSMYLCASSLRASGILGLYNEQFFGPGTRLTVL.

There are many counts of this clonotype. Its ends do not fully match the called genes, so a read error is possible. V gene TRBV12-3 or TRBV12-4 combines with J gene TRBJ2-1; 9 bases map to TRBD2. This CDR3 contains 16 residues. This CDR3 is CASRLDTAGGHNEQFF. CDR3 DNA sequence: TGTGCCAGCAGATTAGATACAGCGGGAGGTCACAATGAGCAGTTCTTC.

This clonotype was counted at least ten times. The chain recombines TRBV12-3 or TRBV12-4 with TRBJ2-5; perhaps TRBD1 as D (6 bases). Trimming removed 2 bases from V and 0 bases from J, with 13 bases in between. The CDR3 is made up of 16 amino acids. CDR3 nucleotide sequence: TGTGCCAGCAGTTTATCCGTAGGGGGTTACCAAGAGACCCAGTACTTC. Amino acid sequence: CASSLSVGGYQETQYF.

The CDR3 spells CASSLEGGSGANVLTF. CDR3 sequence (DNA): TGTGCCAGCAGTTTAGAAGGGGGATCCGGGGCCAACGTCCTGACTTTC. V gene TRBV12-3 or TRBV12-4 combines with J gene TRBJ2-6; maybe TRBD1 (6 bases). The length of the CDR3 is 16 residues. The V gene lost 1 base and the J gene lost 4 bases, with 11 bases spanning the gap.

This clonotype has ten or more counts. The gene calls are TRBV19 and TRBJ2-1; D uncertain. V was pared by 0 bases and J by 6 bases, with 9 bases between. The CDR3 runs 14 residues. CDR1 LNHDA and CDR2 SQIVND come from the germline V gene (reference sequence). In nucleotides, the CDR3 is TGTGCCAGTAGTATAGAACGGGCACGCAATGAGCAGTTCTTC. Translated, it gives CASSIERARNEQFF.

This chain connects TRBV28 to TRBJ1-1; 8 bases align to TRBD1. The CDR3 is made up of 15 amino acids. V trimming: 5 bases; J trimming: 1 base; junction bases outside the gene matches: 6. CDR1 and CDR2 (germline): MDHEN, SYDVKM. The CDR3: CASSPHDRGNTEAFF. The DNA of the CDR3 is TGTGCCAGCAGTCCGCACGACAGGGGGAACACTGAAGCTTTCTTT.

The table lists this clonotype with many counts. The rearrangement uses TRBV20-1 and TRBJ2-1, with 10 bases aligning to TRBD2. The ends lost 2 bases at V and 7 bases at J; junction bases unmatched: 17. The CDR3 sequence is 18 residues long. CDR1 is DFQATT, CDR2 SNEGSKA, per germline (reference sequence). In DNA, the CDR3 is TGCAGTGCTAGATACCCCGGACTAGCGGCCCCGGGGGGGAATGAGCAGTTCTTC. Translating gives CSARYPGLAAPGGNEQFF.

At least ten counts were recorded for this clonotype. The CDR3 DNA reads as TGTGCCAGCCGTCTTTCCACGGAGGGCTCCTACGAGCAGTACTTC. Its protein is CASRLSTEGSYEQYF. The chain is built from TRBV12-3 or TRBV12-4 and TRBJ2-7; D might be TRBD2 (6 bases). Trimming cost V 8 bases and J 0 bases, with 17 bases left between them. The CDR3 spans 15 residues.

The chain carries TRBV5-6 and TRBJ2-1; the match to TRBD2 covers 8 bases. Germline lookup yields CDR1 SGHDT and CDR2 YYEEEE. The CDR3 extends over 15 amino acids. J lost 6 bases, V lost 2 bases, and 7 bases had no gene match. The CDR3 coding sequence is TGTGCCAGCAGCTTCGTCGGGAGGGCCGGCAATGAGCAGTTCTTC. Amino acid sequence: CASSFVGRAGNEQFF. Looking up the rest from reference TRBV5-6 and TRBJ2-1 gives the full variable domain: DAGVTQSPTHLIKTRGQQVTLRCSPKSGHDTVSWYQQALGQGPQFIFQYYEEEERQRGNFPDRFSGHQFPNYSSELNVNALLLGDSALYLCASSFVGRAGNEQFFGPGTRLTVL.

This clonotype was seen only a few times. The CDR3 here is CASSLATGLYGYTF. CDR3 nucleotide sequence: TGTGCCAGCAGCTTAGCCACGGGCCTCTATGGCTACACCTTC. V is TRBV5-4 and J is TRBJ1-2; D not resolved. The CDR3 covers 14 residues. The germline V gene has CDR1 SGHNT and CDR2 YYREEE (reference sequence). The V and J ends lost 2 bases and 4 bases respectively, with 12 bases between them.

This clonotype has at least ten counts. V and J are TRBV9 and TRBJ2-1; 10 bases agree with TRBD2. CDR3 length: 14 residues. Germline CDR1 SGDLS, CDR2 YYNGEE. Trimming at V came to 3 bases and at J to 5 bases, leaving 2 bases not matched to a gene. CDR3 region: CASSAGLANNEQFF. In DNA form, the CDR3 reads TGTGCCAGCAGCGCGGGACTAGCGAACAATGAGCAGTTCTTC.

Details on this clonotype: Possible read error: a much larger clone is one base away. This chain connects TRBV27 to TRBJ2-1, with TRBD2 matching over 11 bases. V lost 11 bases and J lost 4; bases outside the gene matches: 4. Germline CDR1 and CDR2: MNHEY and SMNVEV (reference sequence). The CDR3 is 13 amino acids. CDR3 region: CAGRTSGYNEQFF. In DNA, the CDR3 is TGTGCCGGCCGGACTAGCGGGTACAATGAGCAGTTCTTC.

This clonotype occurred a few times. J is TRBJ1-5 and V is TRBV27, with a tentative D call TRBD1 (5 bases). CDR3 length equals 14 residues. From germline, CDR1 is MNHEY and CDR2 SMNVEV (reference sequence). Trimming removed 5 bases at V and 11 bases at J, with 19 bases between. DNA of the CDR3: TGTGCCAGCAGTGGCCGGGGGGGGTCCGAGACCCAGCATTTT. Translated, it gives CASSGRGGSETQHF.